These T cell receptor beta chains were read from a single sample in a study of blood T cell repertoires in COVID-19. TCRdb's table, derived via immunoSEQ multiplex PCR, lists solely in-frame clones and lacks some. Among approximately 110,000 clones listed, over 65% were seen once. Sequenced: peripheral blood. The receptors were sampled from a human donor with acute or convalescent COVID-19. The donor label of this sample is uncertain. Each CDR3 is given with its conserved first and last residue. Fields, in order: D gene, clone size, J gene, V gene, CDR3 protein, CDR3 DNA. The D gene is left open where the match is weak. Where a row states a size, it is once, few, many or the class of an expanded clone; other rows omit it.

>.|few|TRBJ1-6|TRBV28
CASSPPPPGFDNSPLHF
TGTGCCAGCAGTCCACCGCCCCCGGGTTTCGATAATTCACCCCTCCACTTT
>.|.|TRBJ1-1|TRBV11-3
CASSLNQNTEAFF
TGTGCCAGCAGCTTAAATCAGAACACTGAAGCTTTCTTT
>TRBD1|.|TRBJ1-1|TRBV28
CASSPIGQGNPEAFF
TGTGCCAGCAGTCCGATAGGACAGGGTAACCCTGAAGCTTTCTTT
>.|many|TRBJ1-1|TRBV5-1
CASSFNPSGGNTEAFF
TGCGCCAGCAGCTTCAATCCCTCAGGAGGTAACACTGAAGCTTTCTTT
>.|.|TRBJ1-2|TRBV5-1
CASSLREANYGYTF
TGCGCCAGCAGCTTGCGGGAAGCTAACTATGGCTACACCTTC
>.|.|TRBJ1-2|TRBV19
CASSIRYGYTF
TGTGCCAGTAGTATTCGGTATGGCTACACCTTC
>.|once|TRBJ1-2|TRBV11-2
CASSLENYSWGYTF
TGTGCCAGCAGCTTAGAAAATTACTCTTGGGGCTACACCTTC
>TRBD1|once|TRBJ1-5|TRBV18
CASSPSTGSRDQPQHF
TGTGCCAGCTCACCCTCGACAGGGAGTCGGGATCAGCCCCAGCATTTT
>.|.|TRBJ2-7|TRBV18
CASSPTGFPYEQYF
TGTGCCAGCTCGCCTACAGGGTTTCCCTACGAGCAGTACTTC
>TRBD1|.|TRBJ2-1|TRBV6-6
CASSWTGGSEQFF
TGTGCCAGCAGCTGGACAGGGGGCTCTGAGCAGTTCTTC
>TRBD1|.|TRBJ2-3|TRBV5-6
CASSWTGGADTQYF
TGTGCCAGCAGCTGGACAGGGGGCGCAGATACGCAGTATTTT
>TRBD1|.|TRBJ2-7|TRBV2
CASTNPGQAIHEQYF
TGTGCCAGCACCAATCCGGGACAGGCCATCCACGAGCAGTACTTC
>TRBD1|.|TRBJ1-5|TRBV19
CASSIAGGRNQPQHF
TGTGCCAGTAGTATAGCAGGGGGCCGCAATCAGCCCCAGCATTTT
>.|.|TRBJ1-1|TRBV19
CASGATSNTEAFF
TGTGCCAGTGGGGCGACAAGTAACACTGAAGCTTTCTTT
>TRBD1|once|TRBJ1-5|TRBV10-3
CAISNRGSDQPQHF
TGTGCCATCAGCAACAGGGGGTCGGATCAGCCCCAGCATTTT
>TRBD2|.|TRBJ2-3|TRBV4-2
CASSQDPSGVSDTQYF
TGTGCCAGCAGCCAAGATCCTAGCGGGGTATCAGATACGCAGTATTTT
>.|.|TRBJ2-7|TRBV6-5
CASSYGRGRGYEQYF
TGTGCCAGCAGTTATGGACGAGGCAGGGGTTACGAGCAGTACTTC
>.|.|TRBJ2-7|TRBV7-9
CASSLDSTSLYEQYF
TGTGCCAGCAGCTTAGATAGCACATCTTTGTACGAGCAGTACTTC
>TRBD2|.|TRBJ2-3|TRBV6-2/TRBV6-3
CASSRSTSGGPDTQYF
TGTGCCAGCAGCCGCTCCACTAGCGGGGGGCCAGATACGCAGTATTTT
>TRBD1|.|TRBJ2-7|TRBV25-1
CASSPRTGLSYEQYF
TGTGCCAGCAGTCCAAGGACAGGGTTATCCTACGAGCAGTACTTC
>TRBD1|.|TRBJ1-2|TRBV5-6
CASSIGQGSYGYTF
TGTGCCAGCAGCATCGGACAGGGTAGCTATGGCTACACCTTC
>TRBD1|.|TRBJ1-1|TRBV5-1
CASGGPGGSTEAFF
TGCGCCAGCGGGGGGCCAGGGGGCAGCACTGAAGCTTTCTTT
>.|.|TRBJ1-4|TRBV4-1
CASSPLGGANEKLFF
TGCGCCAGCAGCCCCTTAGGGGGGGCTAATGAAAAACTGTTTTTT